This TCR beta chain was captured in a study of T cells after yellow fever vaccination. TCRdb fed the 5' RACE reads into MiXCR, producing one record per CDR3 protein. The sample records roughly 250,000 distinct CDR3 sequences, under 15% being singletons. Study results and caveats: Few clonotypes appeared in both CD4 and CD8 compartments.

Per germline, CDR1 SEHNR and CDR2 FQNEAQ (reference sequence). V lost 1 base and J lost 5; bases outside the gene matches: 6. This CDR3 has 16 amino acids. This clonotype showed up just a few times. The antigen remains unidentified. The TCR was taken from a man aged 30 to 45 who received the YFV17D yellow fever vaccine. The genes are TRBV7-9 and TRBJ2-2; 8 bases are shared with TRBD2. This sample comprised CD4+ T cells sorted from PBMCs, obtained 45 days after the yellow fever booster vaccination. In DNA form, the CDR3 reads TGTGCCAGCAGCTTAGTTAGCGGGAAATGGACCGGGGAGCTGTTTTTT. Encoded protein: CASSLVSGKWTGELFF.